This T cell receptor beta chain was documented in a study of T cell responses to AZD1222 COVID-19 vaccine. Data came from immunoSEQ multiplex PCR; TCRdb stores just in-frame clones and leaves some out. In the table there are some 100,000 clones, approximately 90% of which are singletons. V was pared by 0 bases and J by 4 bases, with 10 bases between. The CDR3 covers 14 residues. Germline CDR1 SEHNR, CDR2 FQNEAQ (reference sequence). This receptor was taken from an adult in good health. The source material was peripheral blood, sampled on day 0 of AZD1222 vaccination. The chain has TRBV7-9 and TRBJ2-7; D might be TRBD2 (6 bases). The CDR3 here is CASSLAGSGYEQYF. The CDR3 nucleotides read TGTGCCAGCAGCTTAGCGGGGAGCGGGTACGAGCAGTACTTC.